This T cell receptor (beta chain) came from a study of cytomegalovirus exposure and HLA in healthy donors. Germline loops: CDR1 GTSNPN, CDR2 SVGIG (reference sequence). Trimming pared 3 bases from V and 6 bases from J, leaving 9 bases between. The CDR3 totals 11 residues. PCR used 60 Vbeta primers and 13 Jbeta primers. In the original analysis: Roughly 11 million shared chains were among the roughly 80 million unique TCR beta chains that a later analysis counted. The repertoire was sequenced with immunoSEQ multiplex PCR; TCRdb's copy has only in-frame clones and lacks some. V, J and clone size are taken as reported in that table, and D and trimming were inferred from the DNA itself. This sample has around 130,000 clones, with 65% to 90% found just once.

Sequenced sample: PBMCs. The receptor's source is a man in his fifties or sixties in good health and CMV-seronegative. The chain has TRBV30 and TRBJ2-7; tentative D call: TRBD2 (6 bases). The chain's CDR3 is CAWSGGGEQYF. In DNA form, the CDR3 reads TGTGCCTGGAGCGGGGGAGGCGAGCAGTACTTC.